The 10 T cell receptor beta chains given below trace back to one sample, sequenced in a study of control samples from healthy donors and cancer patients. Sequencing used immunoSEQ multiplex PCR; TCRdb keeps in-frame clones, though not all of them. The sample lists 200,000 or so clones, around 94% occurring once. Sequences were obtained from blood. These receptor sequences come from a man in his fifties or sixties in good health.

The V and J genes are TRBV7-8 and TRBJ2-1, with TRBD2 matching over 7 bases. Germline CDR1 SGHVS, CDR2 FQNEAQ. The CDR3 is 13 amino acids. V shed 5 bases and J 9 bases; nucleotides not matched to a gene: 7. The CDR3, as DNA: TGTGCCAGCAGCGGAAGACTAGCAGGTGAGCAGTTCTTC. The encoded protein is CASSGRLAGEQFF.

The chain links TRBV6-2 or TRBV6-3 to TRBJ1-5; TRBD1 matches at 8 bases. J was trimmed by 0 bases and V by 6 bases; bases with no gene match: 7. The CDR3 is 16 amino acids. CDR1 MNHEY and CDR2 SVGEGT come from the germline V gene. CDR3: CASSSDRDNSNQPQHF. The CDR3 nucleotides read TGTGCCAGCAGCTCGGACAGGGATAATAGCAATCAGCCCCAGCATTTT.

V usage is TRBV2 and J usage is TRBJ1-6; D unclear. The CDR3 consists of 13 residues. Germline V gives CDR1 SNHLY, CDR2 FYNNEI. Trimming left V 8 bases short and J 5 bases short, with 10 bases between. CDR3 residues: CASGIRDNSPLHF. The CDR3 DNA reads TGTGCCAGCGGTATTAGGGATAATTCACCCCTCCACTTT.

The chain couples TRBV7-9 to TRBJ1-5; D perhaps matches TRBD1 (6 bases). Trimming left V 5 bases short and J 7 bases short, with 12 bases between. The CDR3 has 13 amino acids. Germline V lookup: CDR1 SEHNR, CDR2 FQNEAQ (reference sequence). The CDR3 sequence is CASSPSGAQPQHF. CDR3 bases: TGTGCCAGCAGCCCCTCAGGGGCGCAGCCCCAGCATTTT. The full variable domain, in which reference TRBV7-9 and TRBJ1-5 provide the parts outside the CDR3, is DTGVSQNPRHKITKRGQNVTFRCDPISEHNRLYWYRQTLGQGPEFLTYFQNEAQLEKSRLLSDRFSAERPKGSFSTLEIQRTEQGDSAMYLCASSPSGAQPQHFGDGTRLSIL.

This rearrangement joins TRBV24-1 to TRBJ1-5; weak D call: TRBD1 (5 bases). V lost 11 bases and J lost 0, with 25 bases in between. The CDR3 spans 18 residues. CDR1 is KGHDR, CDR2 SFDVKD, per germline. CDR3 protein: CAIAPGRGPDYSNQPQHF. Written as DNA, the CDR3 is TGTGCCATCGCACCCGGACGGGGCCCTGATTATAGCAATCAGCCCCAGCATTTT.

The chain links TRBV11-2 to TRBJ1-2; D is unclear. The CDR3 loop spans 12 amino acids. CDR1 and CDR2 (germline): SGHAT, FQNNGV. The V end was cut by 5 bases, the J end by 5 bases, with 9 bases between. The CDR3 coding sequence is TGTGCCAGCAGCCCCGAAGGTTATGGCTACACCTTC. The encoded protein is CASSPEGYGYTF.

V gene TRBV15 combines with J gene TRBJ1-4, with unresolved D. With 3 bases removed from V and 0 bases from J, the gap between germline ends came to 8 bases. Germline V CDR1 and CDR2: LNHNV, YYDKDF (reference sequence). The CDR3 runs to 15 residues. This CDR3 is CATSSLTATNEKLFF. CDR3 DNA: TGTGCCACCAGCAGCCTTACCGCAACTAATGAAAAACTGTTTTTT.

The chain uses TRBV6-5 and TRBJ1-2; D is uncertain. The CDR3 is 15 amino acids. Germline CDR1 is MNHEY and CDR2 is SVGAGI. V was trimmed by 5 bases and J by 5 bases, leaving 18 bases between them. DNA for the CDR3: TGTGCCAGCAGTAACACTAGACGCGGCGTTTATGGCTACACCTTC. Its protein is CASSNTRRGVYGYTF.

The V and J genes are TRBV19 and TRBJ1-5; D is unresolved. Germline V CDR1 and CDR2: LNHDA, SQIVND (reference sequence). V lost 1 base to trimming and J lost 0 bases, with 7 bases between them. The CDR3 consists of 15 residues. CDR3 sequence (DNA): TGTGCCAGTAGTATAGCGGCTTATAGCAATCAGCCCCAGCATTTT. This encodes CASSIAAYSNQPQHF.

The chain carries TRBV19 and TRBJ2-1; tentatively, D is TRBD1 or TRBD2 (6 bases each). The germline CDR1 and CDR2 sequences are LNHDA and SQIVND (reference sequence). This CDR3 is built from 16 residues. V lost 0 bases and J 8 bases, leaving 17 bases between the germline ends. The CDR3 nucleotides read TGTGCCAGTAGTATAGATATCTGGGGGCGCGGGGATGAGCAGTTCTTC. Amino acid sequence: CASSIDIWGRGDEQFF. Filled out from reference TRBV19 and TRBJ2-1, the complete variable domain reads DGGITQSPKYLFRKEGQNVTLSCEQNLNHDAMYWYRQDPGQGLRLIYYSQIVNDFQKGDIAEGYSVSREKKESFPLTVTSAQKNPTAFYLCASSIDIWGRGDEQFFGPGTRLTVL.